The T cell receptor beta chain under discussion was sequenced for a study of shared clonotypes between healthy human individuals. Study-wide results and caveats: Compared with memory subsets, naive subsets generally had larger estimated richness. Represented genetic and exposure-history diversity was restricted by having few donors.

Clones were sequenced by immunoSEQ multiplex PCR, and TCRdb holds only the in-frame ones, with some missing. Seen here are some 2,500,000 clones, more than 85% observed once, and the top ten hold 0.36%. Regarding this clone: Its antigen is not identified.

V was clipped by 6 bases and J by 2 bases, with 8 bases between them. Germline values: CDR1 MDHEN, CDR2 SYDVKM. There are 14 residues in the CDR3. Free of recent acute infections or vaccinations, the donors were healthy HIV-negative adults. The sequencing input was naive CD4+ T cells from PBMCs. Subset indicated: CD45RA+ positively selected. This TCR was sampled from a man aged 18 to 29 in good health. Some clones in this sample may be carry-over from other donors' samples. This chain connects TRBV28 to TRBJ1-6, with unresolved D. The CDR3 region has the DNA TGTGCCAGCAGGCGTACCACCTATAATTCACCCCTCCACTTT. Translating gives CASRRTTYNSPLHF.